The rows below give T cell receptor beta chains drawn from one sample of a study of blood T cells in healthy people across ages. A single record per CDR3 protein comes from TCRdb applying MiXCR to the 5' RACE reads. The sample gives around 800,000 distinct CDR3 sequences, 25% to 30% of which show up once; roughly 3.1% is in the top ten. This sample also belongs to another study, concerning T cells of mothers and their children.

Sequences were obtained from blood. These receptors were collected from a boy aged 5 to 17 in good health. The CDR3 runs from the conserved cysteine through the conserved F or W. The order of the fields is J gene, V gene, clone size, D gene, CDR3 DNA, CDR3 protein. A D gene is named only where the DNA matches it firmly. Not all rows give a size; the values are once, few, many and, for expanded clones, a class.

>TRBJ2-7|TRBV12-3/TRBV12-4|few|.
TGTGCCAGCAGTTTATTAGGTTGGGACTACGAGCAGTACTTC
CASSLLGWDYEQYF
>TRBJ2-5|TRBV4-2|.|.
TGTGCCAGCAGCCAAGTAGCGGACCCTATCGCCAGAGAGACCCAGTACTTC
CASSQVADPIARETQYF
>TRBJ2-1|TRBV7-7|few|.
TGTGCTAGCAGCTCCGACAGTTTCAATGAGCAGTTCTTC
CASSSDSFNEQFF
>TRBJ2-7|TRBV20-1|.|.
TGCAGTGCTAGAGTCGGGCGGAACCCCTCCTACGAGCAGTACTTC
CSARVGRNPSYEQYF
>TRBJ2-1|TRBV7-2|.|TRBD2
TGTGCCAGCAGCTTAGTAAGACTAGCGGTCTACAATGAGCACTTCTTC
CASSLVRLAVYNEHFF
>TRBJ2-4|TRBV5-1|.|.
TGCGCCAGCAGCGGACAGATCCAAAAAAACATTCAGTACTTC
CASSGQIQKNIQYF
>TRBJ2-4|TRBV6-6|many|.
TGTGCCAGCAGTGCTCGGGCCCTGGACGGAAACATTCAGTACTTC
CASSARALDGNIQYF
>TRBJ2-1|TRBV7-9|.|TRBD2
TGTGCCAGCAGCTTTCAGCGGGAGGGTAATGAGCAGTTCTTC
CASSFQREGNEQFF
>TRBJ1-5|TRBV20-1|.|.
TGCAGTGCTAGAGATCCCGGGCAGGGAGATCAGCCCCAGCATTTT
CSARDPGQGDQPQHF
>TRBJ2-1|TRBV20-1|.|TRBD2
TGCAGTGCTAGAATCCATATTTGGACTAGCGGGGGCAATGAGCAGTTCTTC
CSARIHIWTSGGNEQFF
>TRBJ2-7|TRBV10-3|.|.
TGTGCCATCCAGCACGGGGGTAACGAGCAGTACTTC
CAIQHGGNEQYF
>TRBJ2-7|TRBV5-1|.|TRBD1
TGCGCCAGCAGCGCGGACAGGGGGCGAGGGTACGAGCAGTACTTC
CASSADRGRGYEQYF
>TRBJ2-3|TRBV25-1|.|TRBD2
TGTGCCAGCAGTGAGACCCTCTGGGGGGGAACCGCAGATACGCAGTATTTT
CASSETLWGGTADTQYF
>TRBJ1-5|TRBV7-2|few|.
TGTGCCAGCAGCTTAGTGGCGTGGTACCTCGGAGGTCAGCCCCAGCATTTT
CASSLVAWYLGGQPQHF
>TRBJ2-7|TRBV9|.|.
TGTGCCAGCAGCGTGGGAGCTACCTACGAGCAGTACTTC
CASSVGATYEQYF
>TRBJ1-4|TRBV28|few|.
TGTGCCAGCAGTCCCGCGGTTGATAATGAAAAACTGTTTTTT
CASSPAVDNEKLFF
>TRBJ2-2|TRBV2|few|.
TGTGCCAGCATCGGCGGGTCTGACACCGGGGAGCTGTTTTTT
CASIGGSDTGELFF
>TRBJ1-2|TRBV10-3|few|TRBD1
TGTGCCATCAGTGAGGGACAAGGGAAGGGACAGACTAACTATGGCTACACCTTC
CAISEGQGKGQTNYGYTF
>TRBJ2-7|TRBV20-1|.|.
TGCAGTGCTAGTTTGTCGCAGGGAAACTACGAGCAGTACTTC
CSASLSQGNYEQYF
>TRBJ1-1|TRBV7-2|.|TRBD1
TGTGCCAGCAGCGCAACCCGGACAGGGTGGTTCTTT
CASSATRTGWFF
>TRBJ2-7|TRBV10-3|.|.
TGTGCCATCAGTGAGCCGGAGGGGGCAATAAGGTACGAGCAGTACTTC
CAISEPEGAIRYEQYF
>TRBJ2-7|TRBV9|.|.
TGTGCCAGCAGCGTATATTCTAGGTCGGGGAGAGACGAGCAGTACTTC
CASSVYSRSGRDEQYF
>TRBJ1-1|TRBV20-1|.|TRBD1
TGCAGTGCTAGAGATTGGGTGACAGGGCAGGGGACTGAAGCTTTCTTT
CSARDWVTGQGTEAFF
>TRBJ1-2|TRBV7-9|.|TRBD1
TGTGCCAGCAGCAACAGGGGGGGCTATGGCTACACCTTC
CASSNRGGYGYTF
>TRBJ2-5|TRBV7-9|many|.
TGTGCCAGCAGCTTGGGAGAGTACCAAGAGACCCAGTACTTC
CASSLGEYQETQYF
>TRBJ1-4|TRBV7-7|few|TRBD1
TGTGCTAGCAGTAACAGGGGTGAAAAACTGTTTTTT
CASSNRGEKLFF
>TRBJ1-6|TRBV5-6|few|.
TGTGCCAGCAGCTTAGAGGGGCGATATAATTCACCCCTCCACTTT
CASSLEGRYNSPLHF
>TRBJ1-4|TRBV7-9|.|TRBD1
TGTGCCAGCAGCTCTCCGGGGACAGGGCCAGAAAAACTGTTTTTT
CASSSPGTGPEKLFF